This T cell receptor beta chain came from a study of blood T cell repertoires in COVID-19. This CDR3 is built from 15 residues. Trimming at V came to 4 bases and at J to 1 base, leaving 3 bases not matched to a gene. Germline assignment: CDR1 MNHEY and CDR2 SMNVEV (reference sequence). Using immunoSEQ multiplex PCR, the repertoire was profiled, and TCRdb retains in-frame clones only, with some absent. Here the sample spans about 250,000 clones, around four fifths being singletons. The clonotype comes from a man in his forties with active or convalescent COVID-19. This chain joins TRBV27 and TRBJ2-3; TRBD2 aligns across 9 bases. Sequencing was carried out using peripheral blood. The DNA of the CDR3 is TGTGCCAGCAGTTATCGCGGGGGGGGCACAGATACGCAGTATTTT. Its protein product is CASSYRGGGTDTQYF.